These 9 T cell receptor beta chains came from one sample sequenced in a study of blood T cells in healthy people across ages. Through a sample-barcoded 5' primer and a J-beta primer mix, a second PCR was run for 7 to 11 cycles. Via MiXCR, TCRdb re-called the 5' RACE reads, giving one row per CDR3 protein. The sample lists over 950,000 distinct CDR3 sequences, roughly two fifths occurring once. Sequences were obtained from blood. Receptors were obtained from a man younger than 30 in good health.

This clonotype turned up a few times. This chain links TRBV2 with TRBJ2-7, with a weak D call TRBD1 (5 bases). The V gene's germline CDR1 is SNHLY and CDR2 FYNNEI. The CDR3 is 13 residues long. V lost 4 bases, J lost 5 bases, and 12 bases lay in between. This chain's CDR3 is CASSVRVLDEQYF. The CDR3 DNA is TGTGCCAGCAGTGTCAGGGTTCTCGACGAGCAGTACTTC. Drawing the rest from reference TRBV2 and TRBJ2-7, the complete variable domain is EPEVTQTPSHQVTQMGQEVILRCVPISNHLYFYWYRQILGQKVEFLVSFYNNEISEKSEIFDDQFSVERPDGSNFTLKIRSTKLEDSAMYFCASSVRVLDEQYFGPGTRLTVT.

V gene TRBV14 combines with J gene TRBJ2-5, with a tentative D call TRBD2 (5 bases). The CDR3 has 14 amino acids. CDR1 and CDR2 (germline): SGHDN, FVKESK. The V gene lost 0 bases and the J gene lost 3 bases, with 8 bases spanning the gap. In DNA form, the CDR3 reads TGTGCCAGCAGCCAAGAGCGGGTGAAAGAGACCCAGTACTTC. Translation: CASSQERVKETQYF.

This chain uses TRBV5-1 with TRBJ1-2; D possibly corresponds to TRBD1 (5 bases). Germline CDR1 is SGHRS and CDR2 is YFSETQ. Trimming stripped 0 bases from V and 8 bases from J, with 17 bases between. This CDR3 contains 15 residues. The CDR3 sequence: CASSLGQPSLVGYTF. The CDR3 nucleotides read TGCGCCAGCAGCTTGGGACAGCCGAGCCTTGTGGGCTACACCTTC.

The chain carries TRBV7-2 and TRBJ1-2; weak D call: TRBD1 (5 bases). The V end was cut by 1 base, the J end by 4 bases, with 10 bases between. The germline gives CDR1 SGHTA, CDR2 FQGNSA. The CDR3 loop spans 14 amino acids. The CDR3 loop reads CASSLEGIGYGYTF. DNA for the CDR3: TGTGCCAGCAGCTTAGAGGGGATTGGCTATGGCTACACCTTC. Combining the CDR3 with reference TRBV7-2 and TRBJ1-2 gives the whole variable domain GAGVSQSPSNKVTEKGKDVELRCDPISGHTALYWYRQSLGQGLEFLIYFQGNSAPDKSGLPSDRFSAERTGGSVSTLTIQRTQQEDSAVYLCASSLEGIGYGYTFGSGTRLTVV.

CDR3 region: CASSLGGTGVYNEQFF. In DNA, the CDR3 is TGTGCCAGCAGCTTAGGGGGAACAGGTGTTTACAATGAGCAGTTCTTC. The chain is built from TRBV7-9 and TRBJ2-1, with a weak D call TRBD1 (5 bases). The germline V and J ends were trimmed by 1 base and 4 bases, with 14 bases remaining between them. Germline V lookup: CDR1 SEHNR, CDR2 FQNEAQ (reference sequence). The CDR3 extends over 16 amino acids.

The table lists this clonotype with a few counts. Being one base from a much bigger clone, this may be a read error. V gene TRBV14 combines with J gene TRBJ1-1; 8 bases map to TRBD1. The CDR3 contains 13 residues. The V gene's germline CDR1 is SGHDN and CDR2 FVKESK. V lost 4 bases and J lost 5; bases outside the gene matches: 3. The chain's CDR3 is CASSRQGKTEAFF. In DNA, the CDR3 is TGTGCCAGCAGCCGACAGGGGAAAACTGAAGCTTTCTTT.

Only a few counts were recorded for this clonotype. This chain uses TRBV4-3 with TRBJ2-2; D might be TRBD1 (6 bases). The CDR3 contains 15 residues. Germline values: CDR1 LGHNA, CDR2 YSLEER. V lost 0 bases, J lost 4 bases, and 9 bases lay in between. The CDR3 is CASSQEGTPTGELFF. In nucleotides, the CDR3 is TGCGCCAGCAGCCAAGAGGGGACACCCACCGGGGAGCTGTTTTTT.

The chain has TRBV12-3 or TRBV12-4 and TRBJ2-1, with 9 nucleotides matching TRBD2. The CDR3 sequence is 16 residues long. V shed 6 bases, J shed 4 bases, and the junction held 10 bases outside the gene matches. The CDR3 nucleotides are TGTGCCAGCAGATCCCTTAGCGGGGGCGATTACAATGAGCAGTTCTTC. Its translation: CASRSLSGGDYNEQFF.

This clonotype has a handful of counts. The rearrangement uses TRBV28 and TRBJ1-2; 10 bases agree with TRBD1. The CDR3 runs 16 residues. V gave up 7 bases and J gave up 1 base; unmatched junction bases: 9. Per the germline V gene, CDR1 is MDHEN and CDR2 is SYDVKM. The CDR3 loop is CASTGDRGGFNYGYTF. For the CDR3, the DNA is TGTGCCAGCACCGGGGACAGGGGAGGGTTTAACTATGGCTACACCTTC.